This T cell receptor (beta chain) was sequenced for a study of lymphopenia after photon versus proton radiotherapy. The study, taken as a whole, reports: A bigger post-nadir fall in TCR diversity correlated inversely with survival time in deceased patients.

On this clone itself: Its matching antigen is unknown.

The method was immunoSEQ multiplex PCR; TCRdb's version includes in-frame clones alone and lacks a portion of them. The top ten clones hold 6.5% to 8% of a sample with 30,000 to 35,000 clones, about 91% of them seen once. This clonotype was sampled from a woman aged 70-85 years with pancreatic cancer. Some clones in this sample may be carry-over from other donors' samples. The specimen was peripheral blood, collected from a patient treated with proton-based radiotherapy.

The CDR3: CASTRSYGYTF. As DNA, the CDR3 is TGTGCCAGCACCAGAAGCTATGGCTACACCTTC. The chain recombines TRBV7-9 with TRBJ1-2; D not resolved. The CDR3 extends over 11 amino acids. V was clipped by 7 bases and J by 4 bases, with 7 bases between them. Germline CDR1 reads SEHNR; CDR2 reads FQNEAQ (reference sequence).